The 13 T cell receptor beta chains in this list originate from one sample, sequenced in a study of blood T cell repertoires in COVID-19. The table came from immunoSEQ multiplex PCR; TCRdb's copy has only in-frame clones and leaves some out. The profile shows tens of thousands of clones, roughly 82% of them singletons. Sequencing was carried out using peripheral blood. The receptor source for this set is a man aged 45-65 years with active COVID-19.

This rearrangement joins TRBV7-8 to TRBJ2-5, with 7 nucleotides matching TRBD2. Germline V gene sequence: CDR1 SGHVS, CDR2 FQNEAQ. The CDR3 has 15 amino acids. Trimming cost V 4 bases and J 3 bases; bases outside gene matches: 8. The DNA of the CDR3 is TGTGCCAGCAGCTGGAACAGCGGGGAAGAAGAGACCCAGTACTTC. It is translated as CASSWNSGEEETQYF.

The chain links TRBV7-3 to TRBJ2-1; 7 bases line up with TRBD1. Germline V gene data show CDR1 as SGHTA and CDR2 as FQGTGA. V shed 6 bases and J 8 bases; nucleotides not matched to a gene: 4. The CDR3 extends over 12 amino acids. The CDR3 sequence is CASSSGGDEQFF. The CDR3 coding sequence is TGTGCCAGCAGTTCAGGGGGTGATGAGCAGTTCTTC. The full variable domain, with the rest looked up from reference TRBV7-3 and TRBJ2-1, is GAGVSQTPSNKVTEKGKYVELRCDPISGHTALYWYRQSLGQGPEFLIYFQGTGAADDSGLPNDRFFAVRPEGSVSTLKIQRTERGDSAVYLCASSSGGDEQFFGPGTRLTVL.

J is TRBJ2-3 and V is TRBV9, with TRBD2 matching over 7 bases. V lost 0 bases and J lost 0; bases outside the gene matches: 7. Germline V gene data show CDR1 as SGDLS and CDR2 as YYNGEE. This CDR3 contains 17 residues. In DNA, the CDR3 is TGTGCCAGCAGCGTAGATATGGGCGGGAGTAGCACAGATACGCAGTATTTT. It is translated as CASSVDMGGSSTDTQYF.

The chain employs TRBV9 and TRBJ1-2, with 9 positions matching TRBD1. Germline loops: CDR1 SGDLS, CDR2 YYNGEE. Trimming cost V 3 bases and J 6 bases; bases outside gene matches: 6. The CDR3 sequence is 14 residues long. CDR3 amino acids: CASSALGTGNGYTF. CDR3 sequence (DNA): TGTGCCAGCAGCGCGCTGGGGACAGGGAATGGCTACACCTTC.

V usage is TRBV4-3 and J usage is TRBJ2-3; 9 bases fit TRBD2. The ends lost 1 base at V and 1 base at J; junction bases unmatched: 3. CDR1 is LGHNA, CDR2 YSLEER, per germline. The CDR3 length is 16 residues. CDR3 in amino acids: CASSQVSGSGTDTQYF. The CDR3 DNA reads TGCGCCAGCAGCCAAGTTAGCGGGAGCGGCACAGATACGCAGTATTTT.

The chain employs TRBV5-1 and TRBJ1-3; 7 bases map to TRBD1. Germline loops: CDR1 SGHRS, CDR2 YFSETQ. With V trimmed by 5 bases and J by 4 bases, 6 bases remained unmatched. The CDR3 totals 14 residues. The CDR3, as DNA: TGCGCCAGCAGGATGACAGGGCGAGGAAACACCATATATTTT. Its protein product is CASRMTGRGNTIYF.

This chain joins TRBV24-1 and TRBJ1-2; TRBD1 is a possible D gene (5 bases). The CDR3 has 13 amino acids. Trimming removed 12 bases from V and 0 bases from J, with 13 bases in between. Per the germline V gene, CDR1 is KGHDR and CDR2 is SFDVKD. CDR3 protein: CAVRGVANYGYTF. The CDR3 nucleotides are TGTGCCGTCCGGGGGGTGGCTAACTATGGCTACACCTTC.

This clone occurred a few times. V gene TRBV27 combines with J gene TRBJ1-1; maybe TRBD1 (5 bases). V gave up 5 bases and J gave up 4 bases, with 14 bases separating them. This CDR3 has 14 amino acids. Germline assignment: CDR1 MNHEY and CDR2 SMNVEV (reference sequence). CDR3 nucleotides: TGTGCCAGCAGTCTCAGGGTTTATAGCACTGAAGCTTTCTTT. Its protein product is CASSLRVYSTEAFF.

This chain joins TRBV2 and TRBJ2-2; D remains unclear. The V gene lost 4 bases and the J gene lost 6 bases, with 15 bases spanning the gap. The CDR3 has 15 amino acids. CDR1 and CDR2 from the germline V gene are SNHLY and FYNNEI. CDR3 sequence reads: CASSGMAGNPGELFF. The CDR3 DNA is TGTGCCAGCAGTGGAATGGCAGGCAACCCCGGGGAGCTGTTTTTT.

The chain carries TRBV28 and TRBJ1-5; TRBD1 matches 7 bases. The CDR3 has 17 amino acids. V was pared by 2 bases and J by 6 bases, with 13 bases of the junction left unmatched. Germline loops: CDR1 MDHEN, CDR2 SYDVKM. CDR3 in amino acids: CASSLTEARGKSQPQHF. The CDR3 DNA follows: TGTGCCAGCAGTTTAACGGAGGCCAGGGGGAAGAGTCAGCCCCAGCATTTT.

CDR3 sequence reads: CASRQGAGEQYF. CDR3 DNA sequence: TGTGCCAGCAGACAGGGGGCGGGCGAGCAGTACTTC. This rearrangement joins TRBV3-1 (or the pseudogene TRBV3-2) to TRBJ2-7, with 9 bases matching TRBD1. The CDR3 has 12 amino acids. Germline loops: CDR1 LGHDT, CDR2 YNNKEL (reference sequence). Trimming took 6 bases from V and 6 from J; bases not matched to a gene: 3.

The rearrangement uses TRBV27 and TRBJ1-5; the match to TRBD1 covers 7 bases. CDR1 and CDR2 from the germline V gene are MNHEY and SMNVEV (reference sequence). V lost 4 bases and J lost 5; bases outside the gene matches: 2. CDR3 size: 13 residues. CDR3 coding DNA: TGTGCCAGCAGTTCCGACAGGGATCAGCCCCAGCATTTT. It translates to CASSSDRDQPQHF.

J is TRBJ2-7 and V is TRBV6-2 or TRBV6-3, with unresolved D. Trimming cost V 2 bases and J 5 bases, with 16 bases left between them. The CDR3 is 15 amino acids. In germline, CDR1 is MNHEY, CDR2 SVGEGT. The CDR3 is CASSYASRSADEQYF. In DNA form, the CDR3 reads TGTGCCAGCAGTTACGCCTCGCGGTCGGCGGACGAGCAGTACTTC.